This T cell receptor (beta chain) was captured in a study of T cell repertoires in cytomegalovirus infection. The wider study: Use of recently identified HLA-C-restricted and well-studied HLA-B-restricted CMV epitopes was part of the study. Indications came from public TCR beta signatures; they pointed to CMV infection and to a matching HLA type. The study's findings and limits: Dominating the ex vivo response were TCR beta clonotypes that were CMV-specific and HLA-C-restricted.

CDR1 is MDHEN and CDR2 is SYDVKM in the germline V gene. CDR3 length equals 16 residues. Trimming removed 1 base from V and 2 bases from J, with 15 bases in between. About this clonotype itself: Its specificity is unknown.

TCRdb re-derived calls from the reads in MiXCR, one entry per CDR3 protein. The sample includes roughly 500,000 distinct CDR3 sequences, roughly a third of them seen just once. The source of this sequence is a human donor in good health (CMV status not recorded). Some clones in this sample may be carry-over from other donors' samples. The V and J genes are TRBV28 and TRBJ2-7, with no clear D. Sequenced material: cultured PBMCs, taken from culture after CMV antigen stimulation. The DNA for the CDR3 is TGTGCCAGCAGTTTATACCGACAAAGCTACCCCTACGAGCAGTACTTC. Its protein is CASSLYRQSYPYEQYF. The whole variable domain, remainder taken from reference TRBV28 and TRBJ2-7, is DVKVTQSSRYLVKRTGEKVFLECVQDMDHENMFWYRQDPGLGLRLIYFSYDVKMKEKGDIPEGYSVSREKKERFSLILESASTNQTSMYLCASSLYRQSYPYEQYFGPGTRLTVT.